This T cell receptor beta chain was recovered during a study of blood T cell repertoires in COVID-19. Study overall: Some COVID-19 samples were acute and others convalescent; all came from the United States, Italy and Spain.

In the authors' methods: By means of reference gene primer amplification, nucleated cell counts were estimated. This table comes from immunoSEQ multiplex PCR, and its TCRdb copy is limited to in-frame clones, with some not included. For V, J and clone size, that table is used; D and trimming come from the DNA. This table has around 30,000 clones, roughly 90% appearing once. The CDR3 length is 15 residues. V dropped 1 base and J dropped 6 bases, with 13 bases sitting between them. CDR1 and CDR2 from the germline V gene are LNHDA and SQIVND (reference sequence). The receptor comes from a woman in her thirties or forties with active or convalescent COVID-19. Sequencing was performed on peripheral blood. V usage is TRBV19 and J usage is TRBJ2-4; D might be TRBD1 (6 bases). CDR3 protein: CASSIVTGTRNIQYF. DNA of the CDR3: TGTGCCAGTAGTATAGTAACGGGGACACGAAACATTCAGTACTTC.